The 20 T cell receptor beta chains below were found in one sample sequenced in a study of blood T cell repertoires in COVID-19. Assay: immunoSEQ multiplex PCR; the TCRdb copy retains only in-frame clones and omits some. The repertoire holds 350,000 to 400,000 clones, with approximately 90% as singletons. The sequencing sample was made of PBMCs or T cells enriched from blood (not recorded which). These receptors all come from a woman aged 40 to 50 who had been exposed to COVID-19.

V gene TRBV10-1 combines with J gene TRBJ2-7; no clear D. The CDR3 totals 16 residues. CDR1 WNHNN and CDR2 SYGVQD come from the germline V gene (reference sequence). The ends were cut back, 6 bases at V and 0 bases at J, with 18 bases in the middle. The CDR3 reads CASSRETRKSSYEQYF. CDR3 DNA: TGCGCCAGCAGCCGAGAGACACGGAAAAGCTCCTACGAGCAGTACTTC.

This chain links TRBV5-1 with TRBJ2-1; possible D gene TRBD2, 6 bases. The CDR3 is 15 amino acids. In germline, CDR1 is SGHRS, CDR2 YFSETQ. Trimming shortened V by 2 bases and J by 10 bases, and 19 bases separated the two germline ends. The CDR3 nucleotides read TGCGCCAGCAGCTTCGGCGGACTAAATCGAGGCGAGCAGTTCTTC. Amino acid sequence: CASSFGGLNRGEQFF. Drawing the rest from reference TRBV5-1 and TRBJ2-1, the complete variable domain is KAGVTQTPRYLIKTRGQQVTLSCSPISGHRSVSWYQQTPGQGLQFLFEYFSETQRNKGNFPGRFSGRQFSNSRSEMNVSTLELGDSALYLCASSFGGLNRGEQFFGPGTRLTVL.

This clone was found a few times. This chain uses TRBV6-2 or TRBV6-3 with TRBJ2-1; D is perhaps TRBD1 (7 bases). The germline V gene encodes CDR1 MNHEY and CDR2 SVGEGT. The CDR3 covers 15 residues. V was clipped by 6 bases and J by 3 bases, with 15 bases between them. CDR3 loop: CASSPQGRNYNEQFF. CDR3 nucleotides: TGTGCCAGCAGCCCACAGGGGAGGAACTACAATGAGCAGTTCTTC.

The chain is built from TRBV29-1 and TRBJ1-1, with 8 nucleotides matching TRBD1. Germline V lookup: CDR1 SQVTM, CDR2 ANQGSEA. V lost 7 bases to trimming and J lost 0 bases; unmatched junction nucleotides: 4. The CDR3 contains 13 residues. The CDR3 coding sequence is TGCAGCGCCTGGGACAGGATGAACACTGAAGCTTTCTTT. Translated: CSAWDRMNTEAFF.

V gene TRBV7-8 combines with J gene TRBJ2-2; 11 bases are a match to TRBD2. The CDR3 runs 18 residues. Germline loops: CDR1 SGHVS, CDR2 FQNEAQ. Trimming took 5 bases from V and 4 from J; bases not matched to a gene: 12. CDR3 nucleotides: TGTGCCAGCAGCCCCCGAACCACTAGCGGGGGTCCCACCGGGGAGCTGTTTTTT. Protein: CASSPRTTSGGPTGELFF. The complete variable domain, with remaining parts taken from reference TRBV7-8 and TRBJ2-2, reads GAGVSQSPRYKVAKRGQDVALRCDPISGHVSLFWYQQALGQGPEFLTYFQNEAQLDKSGLPSDRFFAERPEGSVSTLKIQRTQQEDSAVYLCASSPRTTSGGPTGELFFGEGSRLTVL.

CDR3: CASSRDHRLPDGYTF. DNA for the CDR3: TGTGCCAGCAGCCGAGACCACCGACTTCCCGATGGCTACACCTTC. The chain combines TRBV3-1 (or the pseudogene TRBV3-2) with TRBJ1-2; D remains unclear. The V gene lost 4 bases and the J gene lost 6 bases, with 18 bases spanning the gap. CDR3 length: 15 amino acids. Germline-derived CDR1 and CDR2 are LGHDT and YNNKEL (reference sequence).

CDR3 in amino acids: CASSGDRVYSPLHF. CDR3 nucleotides: TGTGCCAGCAGCGGGGACAGAGTCTATTCACCCCTCCACTTT. J is TRBJ1-6 and V is TRBV2; 7 nucleotides line up with TRBD1. The CDR3 runs 14 residues. V shed 6 bases, J shed 8 bases, and the junction held 7 bases outside the gene matches. Germline lookup yields CDR1 SNHLY and CDR2 FYNNEI.

The chain employs TRBV7-2 and TRBJ1-5; 9 bases map to TRBD1. Germline CDR1 and CDR2: SGHTA and FQGNSA. The J segment lost 4 bases and the V segment lost 5 bases, leaving 3 bases of the junction unmatched. The CDR3 runs to 14 residues. CDR3 in amino acids: CASSVGQGNQPQHF. CDR3 nucleotide sequence: TGTGCCAGCAGCGTCGGACAGGGGAATCAGCCCCAGCATTTT. Combining the CDR3 with reference TRBV7-2 and TRBJ1-5 gives the whole variable domain GAGVSQSPSNKVTEKGKDVELRCDPISGHTALYWYRQSLGQGLEFLIYFQGNSAPDKSGLPSDRFSAERTGGSVSTLTIQRTQQEDSAVYLCASSVGQGNQPQHFGDGTRLSIL.

The chain has TRBV9 and TRBJ1-4, with unresolved D. V lost 0 bases and J lost 3, with 9 bases in between. Germline V gene sequence: CDR1 SGDLS, CDR2 YYNGEE. The CDR3 consists of 15 residues. The CDR3 protein is CASSVEGRANEKLFF. CDR3 nucleotide sequence: TGTGCCAGCAGCGTAGAAGGTCGGGCTAATGAAAAACTGTTTTTT.

J is TRBJ1-1 and V is TRBV19, with TRBD1 matching over 11 bases. CDR1 is LNHDA and CDR2 is SQIVND in the germline V gene (reference sequence). V lost 5 bases to trimming and J lost 7 bases; unmatched junction nucleotides: 9. There are 15 residues in the CDR3. The CDR3: CASSPGQGGYGEAFF. CDR3 in DNA: TGTGCCAGTAGTCCGGGACAGGGGGGTTACGGTGAAGCTTTCTTT.

This clone was recorded only once. CDR3 in amino acids: CASSSSATQETQYF. The DNA for the CDR3 is TGTGCCAGCAGCTCCTCAGCGACCCAAGAGACCCAGTACTTC. V is TRBV7-9 and J is TRBJ2-5, with unresolved D. The V gene lost 4 bases and the J gene lost 1 base, with 10 bases spanning the gap. From germline, CDR1 is SEHNR and CDR2 FQNEAQ (reference sequence). The CDR3 spans 14 residues.

The gene calls are TRBV7-2 and TRBJ2-3; the match to TRBD2 covers 14 bases. The J segment lost 6 bases and the V segment lost 3 bases, leaving 8 bases of the junction unmatched. The germline gives CDR1 SGHTA, CDR2 FQGNSA. CDR3 length: 17 residues. The CDR3 DNA reads as TGTGCCAGCAGCTTCACGGGACTAGCGGGAGCCGTGGATACGCAGTATTTT. Residues: CASSFTGLAGAVDTQYF.

The chain combines TRBV7-8 with TRBJ2-7; 8 bases map to TRBD2. CDR3 length: 14 amino acids. Germline values: CDR1 SGHVS, CDR2 FQNEAQ. V dropped 7 bases and J dropped 0; count of bases not matched to a gene: 5. The CDR3, as DNA: TGTGCCAGCACCAGAACTAGCGGCTCCTACGAGCAGTACTTC. The encoded protein is CASTRTSGSYEQYF.

The chain is built from TRBV30 and TRBJ1-1; 7 bases are a match to TRBD1. Germline V gene sequence: CDR1 GTSNPN, CDR2 SVGIG (reference sequence). The CDR3 is made up of 13 amino acids. V lost 4 bases and J lost 4; bases outside the gene matches: 6. This CDR3 reads CAWTRGGGTEAFF. CDR3 in DNA: TGTGCCTGGACTAGAGGGGGCGGCACTGAAGCTTTCTTT.

The rearrangement joins TRBV5-5 to TRBJ2-7, with D perhaps TRBD2 (5 bases). V dropped 2 bases and J dropped 2 bases, with 11 bases sitting between them. This CDR3 comprises 14 residues. Germline V gene sequence: CDR1 SGHKS, CDR2 YYEKEE (reference sequence). DNA for the CDR3: TGTGCCAGCAGCTTCGGAGGCTTGGCCTACGAGCAGTACTTC. Its protein product is CASSFGGLAYEQYF.

The CDR3 bases are TGTGCCAGCAGTCCCGGGACAGGCCCGTCCCAGCCAAATTTTTTCAGACCCCTCCACTTT. Its translation: CASSPGTGPSQPNFFRPLHF. The chain links TRBV7-3 to TRBJ1-6; the match to TRBD1 covers 8 bases. The germline CDR1 and CDR2 sequences are SGHTA and FQGTGA. The junction had 28 bases not matched to a gene; V was cut back by 6 bases and J by 12 bases. The CDR3 is 20 amino acids.

The rearrangement uses TRBV29-1 and TRBJ2-3; a weak D match, TRBD2 (6 bases). The CDR3 runs 14 residues. Germline V CDR1 and CDR2: SQVTM, ANQGSEA. V lost 4 bases and J 2 bases, leaving 13 bases between the germline ends. The CDR3 spells CSVVPRGTTDTQYF. In DNA form, the CDR3 reads TGCAGCGTTGTTCCGCGGGGCACCACAGATACGCAGTATTTT.

This chain joins TRBV30 and TRBJ1-5, with TRBD1 as a possible D gene (5 bases). V was trimmed by 8 bases and J by 0 bases, leaving 23 bases between them. The CDR3 is 17 residues long. Germline CDR1 reads GTSNPN; CDR2 reads SVGIG (reference sequence). This CDR3 is CATKKGREQYSNQPQHF. CDR3 DNA: TGTGCCACCAAAAAGGGCAGGGAACAGTATAGCAATCAGCCCCAGCATTTT.

CDR3 nucleotide sequence: TGTGCCAGCAGCTTAGGGGGACTAGCGGGAGATGAGAAGACCCAGTACTTC. Protein: CASSLGGLAGDEKTQYF. The chain joins TRBV7-9 to TRBJ2-5; 14 bases line up with TRBD2. V lost 1 base, J lost 6 bases, and 7 bases stayed unmatched. Germline V gene sequence: CDR1 SEHNR, CDR2 FQNEAQ (reference sequence). The CDR3 is 17 amino acids.

The CDR3: CASSPFAQEKLFF. The CDR3 region has the DNA TGTGCCAGCTCACCATTCGCACAGGAAAAACTGTTTTTT. The chain is built from TRBV18 and TRBJ1-4; D uncertain. Trimming stripped 2 bases from V and 8 bases from J, with 9 bases between. The CDR3 consists of 13 residues. Germline CDR1 KGHSH, CDR2 LQKENI.